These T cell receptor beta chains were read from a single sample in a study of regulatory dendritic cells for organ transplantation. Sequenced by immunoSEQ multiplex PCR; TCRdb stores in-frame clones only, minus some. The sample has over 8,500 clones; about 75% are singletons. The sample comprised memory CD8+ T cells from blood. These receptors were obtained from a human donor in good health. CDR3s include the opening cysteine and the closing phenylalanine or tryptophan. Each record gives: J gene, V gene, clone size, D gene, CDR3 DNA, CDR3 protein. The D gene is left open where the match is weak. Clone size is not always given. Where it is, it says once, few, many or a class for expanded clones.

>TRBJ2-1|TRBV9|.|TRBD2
TGTGCCAGCAGCGTAGGATCCGTTTATCCGGGGGGTGAGCAGTTCTTC
CASSVGSVYPGGEQFF
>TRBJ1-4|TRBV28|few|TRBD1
TGTGCCAGCAGCTCGGGACAGAAGAACGAAAAACTGTTTTTT
CASSSGQKNEKLFF
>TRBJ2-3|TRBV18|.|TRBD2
TGTGCCAGCTCACCACCTCGGACTAGCGGGGGCACAGATACGCAGTATTTT
CASSPPRTSGGTDTQYF
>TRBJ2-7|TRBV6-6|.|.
TGTGCCAGCAGTTCAGGGGCAGGTACCTACGAGCAGTACTTC
CASSSGAGTYEQYF
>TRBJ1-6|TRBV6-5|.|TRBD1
TGTGCCAGCAGTACCACAGGGGGCGCGTCTTCACCCCTCCACTTT
CASSTTGGASSPLHF
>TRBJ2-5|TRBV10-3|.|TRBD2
TGTGCCATCAGTGAAAGAGTAGCGGGATACCAAGAGACCCAGTACTTC
CAISERVAGYQETQYF
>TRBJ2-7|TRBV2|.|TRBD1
TGTGCCAGCAGTAGAGGACAGGCCGAGTTTGGCGAGCAGTACTTC
CASSRGQAEFGEQYF
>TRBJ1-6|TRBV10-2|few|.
TGCGCCAGCAGGGAATGGTCCTATAATTCACCCCTCCACTTT
CASREWSYNSPLHF
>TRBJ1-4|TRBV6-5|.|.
TGTGCCAGCAGTTACTTTCCGGTGCCAACTAATGAAAAACTGTTTTTT
CASSYFPVPTNEKLFF
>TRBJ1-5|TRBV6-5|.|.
TGTGCCAGCAGTTTCTCAGGGGTCCAGCCCCAGCATTTT
CASSFSGVQPQHF
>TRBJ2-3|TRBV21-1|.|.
TGTGCCAGCAGCAAACCCGACAGGGGGGATACGCAGTATTTT
CASSKPDRGDTQYF
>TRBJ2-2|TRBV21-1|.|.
TGTGCCAGCAGCCAAAGGAGGATTCAGGGGGACACCGGGGAGCTGTTTTTT
CASSQRRIQGDTGELFF
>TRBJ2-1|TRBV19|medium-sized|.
TGTGCCAGTAGTTTCGGCAATGCCTACAATGAGCAGTTCTTC
CASSFGNAYNEQFF
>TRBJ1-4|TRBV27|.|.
TGTGCCAGCAGTGAAGAGGGCGGTGAAAAACTGTTTTTT
CASSEEGGEKLFF
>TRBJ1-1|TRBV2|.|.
TGTGCCCGCCTTAAGGTCCTTGAAGCTTTCTTT
CARLKVLEAFF
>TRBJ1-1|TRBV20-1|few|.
TGCAGTGCCCTAAGTTGGGCTGAAGCTTTCTTT
CSALSWAEAFF
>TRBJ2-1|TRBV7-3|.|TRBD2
TGTGCCAGCAGCTTCGAGGGGGGAGTGACTAGCGGGATTTGGGGCGAGCAGTTCTTC
CASSFEGGVTSGIWGEQFF
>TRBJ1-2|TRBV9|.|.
TGTGCCAGCAGCGTAGGGGGGGAACCTCGCCATGGCTACACCTTC
CASSVGGEPRHGYTF
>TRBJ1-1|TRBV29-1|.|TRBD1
TGCAGCACCCTCGACAGGGTAATGAACACTGAAGCTTTCTTT
CSTLDRVMNTEAFF
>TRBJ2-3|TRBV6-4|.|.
TGTGCCAGCAGTGACGGGGCTAGCACAGATACGCAGTATTTT
CASSDGASTDTQYF
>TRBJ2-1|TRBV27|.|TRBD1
TGTGCCAGCAGTTGGGTGACAGGGTTCGGCAATGAGCAGTTCTTC
CASSWVTGFGNEQFF
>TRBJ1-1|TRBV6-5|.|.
TGTGCCAGCAGTTACTCGGAAACGAACACTGAAGCTTTCTTT
CASSYSETNTEAFF
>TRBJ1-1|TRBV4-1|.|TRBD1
TGCGCCAGCAGCCAAGGGGACAGGGGGTACACTGAAGCTTTCTTT
CASSQGDRGYTEAFF
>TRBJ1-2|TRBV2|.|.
TGTGCCAGCAGGGGGGGAGGTGGGAATAACTATGGCTACACCTTC
CASRGGGGNNYGYTF
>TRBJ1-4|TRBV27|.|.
TGTGCCAGCGCCAAGAGCACGAATGAAAAACTGTTTTTT
CASAKSTNEKLFF
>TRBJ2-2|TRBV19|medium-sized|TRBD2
TGTGCCAGTAGTATTGTTGGGACTATCACCGGGGAGCTGTTTTTT
CASSIVGTITGELFF
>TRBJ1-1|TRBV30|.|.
TGTGCCTGGACCATGGGAGGGTACACTGAAGCTTTCTTT
CAWTMGGYTEAFF
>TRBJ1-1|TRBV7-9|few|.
TGTGCCAGCAGCTTAGTACAGGCTGAAGCTTTCTTT
CASSLVQAEAFF
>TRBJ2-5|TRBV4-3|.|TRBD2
TGCGCCAGCAGCCAAGGCCCGGGACTAGCGGGCCAAGAGACCCAGTACTTC
CASSQGPGLAGQETQYF
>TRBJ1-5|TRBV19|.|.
TGTGCCAGTAGTATCCTCCCAGCAGGATTCCAGCATTTT
CASSILPAGFQHF
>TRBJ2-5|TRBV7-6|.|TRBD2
TGTGCCAGCAGCTTAGGCGGGGGGCCACAACAGACCCAGTACTTC
CASSLGGGPQQTQYF
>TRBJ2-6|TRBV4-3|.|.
TGCGCCAGCAGCCAAGACGGAGGGGGTGGGGCCAACGTCCTGACTTTC
CASSQDGGGGANVLTF
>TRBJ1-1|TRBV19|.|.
TGTGCCCCAACCAACCCCGACAGTGGTAACACTGAAGCTTTCTTT
CAPTNPDSGNTEAFF
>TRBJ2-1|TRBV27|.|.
TGTGCCAGCAGTCGACTAGGAACCTACAATGAGCAGTTCTTC
CASSRLGTYNEQFF
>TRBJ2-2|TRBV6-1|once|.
TGTGCCAGCAGTGAAGGTAGCACCGGGGAGCTGTTTTTT
CASSEGSTGELFF
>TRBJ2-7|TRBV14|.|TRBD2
TGTGCCAGCAGCCAAGATTTGTGGGAGGGCCCGTCCGAGCAGTACTTC
CASSQDLWEGPSEQYF
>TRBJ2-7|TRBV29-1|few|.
TGCAGCGTTGAAACAGGGTCCTACGAGCAGTACTTC
CSVETGSYEQYF
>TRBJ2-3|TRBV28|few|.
TGTGCCAGCATCCTAGGCGCAGGGCACACAGATACGCAGTATTTT
CASILGAGHTDTQYF
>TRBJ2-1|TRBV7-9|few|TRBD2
TGTGCCAGCAGTCAAGGACTAGTAGGTGAGCAGTTCTTC
CASSQGLVGEQFF
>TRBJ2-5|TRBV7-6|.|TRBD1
TGTGCCAGCAGCCGCGGTGGGGACAGGGTTAGGGAGACCCAGTACTTC
CASSRGGDRVRETQYF
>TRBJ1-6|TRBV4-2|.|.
TGTGCCAGCAGCCATTTCTCGACACAGAATAATTCACCCCTCCACTTT
CASSHFSTQNNSPLHF
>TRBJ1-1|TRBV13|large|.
TGTGCCAGCAGCCCTCCTCCCTACATGAACACTGAAGCTTTCTTT
CASSPPPYMNTEAFF
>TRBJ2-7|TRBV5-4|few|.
TGTGCCAGCAGCATCACCCAGGGAGACGAGCAGTACTTC
CASSITQGDEQYF
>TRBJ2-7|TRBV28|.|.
TGTGCCTTACGAGGAGGCTTCTGTTGGGAGTACTTC
CALRGGFCWEYF
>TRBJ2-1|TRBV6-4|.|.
TGTGCCAGCAGGCCTGGTTCAGGGGGGCCCTATGAGCAGTTCTTC
CASRPGSGGPYEQFF
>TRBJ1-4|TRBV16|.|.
TGTGCCAGCAGCCAATCATATGAAAAACTGTTTTTT
CASSQSYEKLFF
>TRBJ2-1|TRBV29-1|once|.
TGCAGCGTCGAAGAAGGGTCAAGGGGCGGCAATGAGCAGTTCTTC
CSVEEGSRGGNEQFF
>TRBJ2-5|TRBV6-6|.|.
TGTGCCAGCAGTACGGATTCGGAGACCCAGTACTTC
CASSTDSETQYF
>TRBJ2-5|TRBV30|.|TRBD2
TGTGCCTGGGCGGGGGACCAAGAGACCCAGTACTTC
CAWAGDQETQYF
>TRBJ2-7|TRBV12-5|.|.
TGTGCTAGTGGTTTGGTAGCGGTCAGCTCCTACGAGCAGTACTTC
CASGLVAVSSYEQYF
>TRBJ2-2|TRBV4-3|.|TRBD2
TGCGCCAGCAGCCAACATTTCGAAGCGGGAGATCCCACCGGGGAGCTGTTTTTT
CASSQHFEAGDPTGELFF
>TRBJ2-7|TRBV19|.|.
TGTGCCAGTAGTATACTACCGACAGCCGCCTACGAGCAGTACTTC
CASSILPTAAYEQYF
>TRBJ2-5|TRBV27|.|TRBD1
TGTGCCAGCAGTCTAAACCTGGGGGACAGGGCGGGGACCCAGTACTTC
CASSLNLGDRAGTQYF
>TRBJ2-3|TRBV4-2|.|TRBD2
TGTGCCAGCAGCCAAGATTTGACTAGCGGGGGGTCAAGCACAGATACGCAGTATTTT
CASSQDLTSGGSSTDTQYF